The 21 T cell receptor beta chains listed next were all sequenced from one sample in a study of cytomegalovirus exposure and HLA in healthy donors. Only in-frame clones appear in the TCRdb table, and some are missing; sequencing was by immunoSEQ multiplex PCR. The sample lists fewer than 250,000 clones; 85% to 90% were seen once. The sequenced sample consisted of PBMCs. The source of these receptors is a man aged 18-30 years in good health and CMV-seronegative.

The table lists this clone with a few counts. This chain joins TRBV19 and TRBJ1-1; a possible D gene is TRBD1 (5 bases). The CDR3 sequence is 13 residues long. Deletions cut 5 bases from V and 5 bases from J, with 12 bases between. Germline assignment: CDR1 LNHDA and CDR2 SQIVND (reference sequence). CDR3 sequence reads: CASSYRGETEAFF. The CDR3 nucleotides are TGTGCCAGTAGTTACCGGGGGGAGACTGAAGCTTTCTTT. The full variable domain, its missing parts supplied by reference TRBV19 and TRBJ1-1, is DGGITQSPKYLFRKEGQNVTLSCEQNLNHDAMYWYRQDPGQGLRLIYYSQIVNDFQKGDIAEGYSVSREKKESFPLTVTSAQKNPTAFYLCASSYRGETEAFFGQGTRLTVV.

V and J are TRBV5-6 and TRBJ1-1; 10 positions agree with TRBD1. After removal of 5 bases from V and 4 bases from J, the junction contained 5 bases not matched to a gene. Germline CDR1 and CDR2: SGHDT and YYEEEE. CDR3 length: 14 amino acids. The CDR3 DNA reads TGTGCCAGCAGTTGGGACAGGGGAGGCACTGAAGCTTTCTTT. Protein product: CASSWDRGGTEAFF.

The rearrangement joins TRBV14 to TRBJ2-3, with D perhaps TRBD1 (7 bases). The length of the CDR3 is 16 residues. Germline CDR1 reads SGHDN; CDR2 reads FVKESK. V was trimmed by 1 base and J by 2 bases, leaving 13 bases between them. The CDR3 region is CASSQGRGPLTDTQYF. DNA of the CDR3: TGTGCCAGCAGCCAAGGGAGGGGGCCCCTCACAGATACGCAGTATTTT. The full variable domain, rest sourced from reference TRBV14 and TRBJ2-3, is EAGVTQFPSHSVIEKGQTVTLRCDPISGHDNLYWYRRVMGKEIKFLLHFVKESKQDESGMPNNRFLAERTGGTYSTLKVQPAELEDSGVYFCASSQGRGPLTDTQYFGPGTRLTVL.

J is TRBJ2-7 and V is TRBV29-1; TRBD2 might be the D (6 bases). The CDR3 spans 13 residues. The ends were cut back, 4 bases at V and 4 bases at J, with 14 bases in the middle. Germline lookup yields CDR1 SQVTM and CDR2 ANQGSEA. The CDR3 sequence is CSVGVGGKYEQYF. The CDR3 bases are TGCAGCGTTGGGGTTGGCGGGAAATACGAGCAGTACTTC.

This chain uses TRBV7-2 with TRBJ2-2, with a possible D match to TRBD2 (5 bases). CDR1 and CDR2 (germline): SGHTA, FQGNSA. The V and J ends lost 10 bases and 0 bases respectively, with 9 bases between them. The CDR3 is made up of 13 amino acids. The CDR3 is CATRRSNTGELFF. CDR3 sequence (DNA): TGTGCCACCAGGAGGTCGAACACCGGGGAGCTGTTTTTT.

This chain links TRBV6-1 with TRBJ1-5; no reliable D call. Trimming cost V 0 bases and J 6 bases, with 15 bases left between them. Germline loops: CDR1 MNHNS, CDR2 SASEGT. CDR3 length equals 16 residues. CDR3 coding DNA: TGTGCCAGCAGTGAAGCGGAAGTGGGCGCCGGTCAGCCCCAGCATTTT. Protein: CASSEAEVGAGQPQHF.

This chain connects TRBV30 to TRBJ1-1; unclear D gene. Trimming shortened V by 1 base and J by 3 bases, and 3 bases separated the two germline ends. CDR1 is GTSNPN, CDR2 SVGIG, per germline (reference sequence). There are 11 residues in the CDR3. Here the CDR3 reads CAWSGDTEAFF. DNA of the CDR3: TGTGCCTGGAGTGGCGACACTGAAGCTTTCTTT.

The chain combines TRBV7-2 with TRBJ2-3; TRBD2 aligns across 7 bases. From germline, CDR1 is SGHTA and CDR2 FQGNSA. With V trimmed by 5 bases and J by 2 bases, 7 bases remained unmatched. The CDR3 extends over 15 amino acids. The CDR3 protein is CASSRLAGVTDTQYF. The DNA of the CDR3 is TGTGCCAGCAGCCGCCTGGCGGGGGTCACAGATACGCAGTATTTT.

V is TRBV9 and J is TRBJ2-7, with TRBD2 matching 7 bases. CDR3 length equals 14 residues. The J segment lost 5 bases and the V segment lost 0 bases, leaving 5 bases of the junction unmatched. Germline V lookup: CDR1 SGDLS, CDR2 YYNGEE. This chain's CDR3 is CASSVERGPNEQYF. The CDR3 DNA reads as TGTGCCAGCAGCGTAGAGCGGGGTCCAAACGAGCAGTACTTC.

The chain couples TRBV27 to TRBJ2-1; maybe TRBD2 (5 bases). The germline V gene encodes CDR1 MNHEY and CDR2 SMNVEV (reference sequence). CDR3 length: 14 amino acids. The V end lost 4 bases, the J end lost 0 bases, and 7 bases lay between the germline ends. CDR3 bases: TGTGCCAGCAGTTCACGGGACTCCTACAATGAGCAGTTCTTC. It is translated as CASSSRDSYNEQFF.

CDR3 DNA: TGTGCCAGCAGCTTAGGCAGCTACGAGCAGTACTTC. Protein product: CASSLGSYEQYF. The chain couples TRBV7-9 to TRBJ2-7; D gene ambiguous. The V end was cut by 1 base, the J end by 3 bases, with 4 bases between. There are 12 residues in the CDR3. Germline assignment: CDR1 SEHNR and CDR2 FQNEAQ (reference sequence).

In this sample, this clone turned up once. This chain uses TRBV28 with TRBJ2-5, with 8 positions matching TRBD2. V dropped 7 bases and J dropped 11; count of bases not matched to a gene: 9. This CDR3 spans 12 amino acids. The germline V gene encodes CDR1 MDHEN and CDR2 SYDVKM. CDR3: CASNAGGRTQYF. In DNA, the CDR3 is TGTGCCAGCAATGCGGGAGGCCGCACTCAGTACTTC.

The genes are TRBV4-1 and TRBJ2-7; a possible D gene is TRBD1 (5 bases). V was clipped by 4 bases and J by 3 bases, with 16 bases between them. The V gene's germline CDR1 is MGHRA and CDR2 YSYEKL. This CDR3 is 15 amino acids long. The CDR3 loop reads CASSRTPSQGYEQYF. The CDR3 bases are TGCGCCAGCAGCCGCACCCCGAGTCAGGGCTACGAGCAGTACTTC.

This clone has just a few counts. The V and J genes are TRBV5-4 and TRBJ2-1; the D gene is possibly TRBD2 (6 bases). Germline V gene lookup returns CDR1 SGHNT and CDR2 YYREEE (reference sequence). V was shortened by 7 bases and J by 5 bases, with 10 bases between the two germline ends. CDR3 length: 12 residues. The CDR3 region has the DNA TGTGCCAGCGAGGGACTTCACAATGAGCAGTTCTTC. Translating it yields CASEGLHNEQFF.

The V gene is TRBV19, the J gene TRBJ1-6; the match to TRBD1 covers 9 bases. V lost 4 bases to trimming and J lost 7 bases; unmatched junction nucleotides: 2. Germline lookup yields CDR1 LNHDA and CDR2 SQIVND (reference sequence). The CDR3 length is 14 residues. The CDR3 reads CASSTTGGNSPLHF. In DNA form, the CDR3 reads TGTGCCAGTAGTACGACAGGGGGAAATTCACCCCTCCACTTT.

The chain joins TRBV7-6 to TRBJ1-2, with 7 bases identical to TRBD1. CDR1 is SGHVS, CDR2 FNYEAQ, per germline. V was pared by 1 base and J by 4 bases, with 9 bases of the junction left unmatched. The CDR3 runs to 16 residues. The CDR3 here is CASSLGEWTGSYGYTF. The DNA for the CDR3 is TGTGCCAGCAGCTTAGGGGAGTGGACAGGCAGCTATGGCTACACCTTC.

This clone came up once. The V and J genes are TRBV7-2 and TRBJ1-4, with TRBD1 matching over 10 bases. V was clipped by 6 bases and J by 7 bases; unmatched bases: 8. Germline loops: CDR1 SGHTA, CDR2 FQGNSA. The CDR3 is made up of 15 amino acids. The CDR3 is CASSFTDRGGEKLFF. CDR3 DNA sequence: TGTGCCAGCAGTTTCACGGACAGGGGGGGTGAAAAACTGTTTTTT.

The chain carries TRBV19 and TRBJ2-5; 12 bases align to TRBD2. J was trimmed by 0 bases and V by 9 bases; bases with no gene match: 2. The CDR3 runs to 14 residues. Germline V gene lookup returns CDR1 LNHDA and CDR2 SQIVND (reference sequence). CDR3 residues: CASRTSGNQETQYF. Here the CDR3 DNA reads TGTGCCAGCCGGACTAGCGGGAACCAAGAGACCCAGTACTTC.

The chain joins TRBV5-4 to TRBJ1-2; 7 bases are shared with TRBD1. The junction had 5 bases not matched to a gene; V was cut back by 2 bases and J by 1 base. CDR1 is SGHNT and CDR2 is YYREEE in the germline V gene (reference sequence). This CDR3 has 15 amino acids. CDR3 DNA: TGTGCCAGCAGCTTCAAGGGGGCGGGTAACTATGGCTACACCTTC. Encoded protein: CASSFKGAGNYGYTF.

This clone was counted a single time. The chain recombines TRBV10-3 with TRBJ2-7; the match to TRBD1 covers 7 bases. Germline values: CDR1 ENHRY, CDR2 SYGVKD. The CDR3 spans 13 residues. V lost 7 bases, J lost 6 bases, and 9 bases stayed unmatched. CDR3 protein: CAINLDRAGEQYF. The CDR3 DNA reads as TGTGCCATCAACCTAGACAGGGCGGGCGAGCAGTACTTC.

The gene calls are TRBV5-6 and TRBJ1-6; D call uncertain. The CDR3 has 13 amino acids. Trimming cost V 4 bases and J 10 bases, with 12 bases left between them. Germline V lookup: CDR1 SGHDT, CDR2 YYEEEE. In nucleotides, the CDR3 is TGTGCCAGCAGCCCCACCCGCGAATCACCCCTCCACTTT. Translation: CASSPTRESPLHF.